Given below is one T cell receptor beta chain in context. Its antigen remains undetermined. No much larger clonotype is one base removed from it; base qualities were not supplied. This entry comes from a study of blood T cells in healthy people across ages (dated by TCRdb to about 2015). Turning to the overall study: Template switching captured roughly one uniquely barcoded TCR beta cDNA molecule per two T cells in model experiments. The study measured age-related changes in TCR beta repertoire diversity using deep sequencing normalized with unique cDNA molecular identifiers. Four age groups were formed from the donors: young (average approximately 15 years), middle-aged (around 39), aged (under 70) and long-lived (approximately 80). For two donors (one aged 18 to 30 and one aged 80 or older), the study analyzed two additional independent replicas of 1 million unique cDNA reads from the same blood draw. Overall study outcomes, separate from this receptor: As age increased, observed TCR beta diversity per million T cells dropped in a roughly linear way, and a significant reduction was already evident by age about 40. Because donor CMV infection status was unknown, age-related changes in expanded clonotypes were potentially confounded. Estimates of total diversity based on one million sequenced T cells were regarded as lower bounds and as underestimates. The percentage of naive T cells measured by flow cytometry correlated strongly with observed TCR beta diversity. Bulk unsorted PBMC profiling prevented conclusive comparison of naive and antigen-experienced compartments. Compared with the aged group, the long-lived group had more naive CD4+ T cells, fewer expanded clones and increased TCR diversity, a pattern suggesting age selection.

From the cysteine up to the phenylalanine, the CDR3 has a length of 14 residues. The CDR3 DNA has 42 bases and is translated from base 1. CDR1 and CDR2 are read off the germline V gene (reference sequence) as LNHNV and YYDKDF. V ends up 7 bases short and J 4 bases short, with an unmatched junction base count of 5. The roughly 39 donors, aged about 6 to 95 years, were systemically healthy Caucasian individuals from Russia. Each donor gave about 10 milliliters of peripheral blood, drawn into EDTA-treated Vacutainer tubes. Ficoll-Paque density-gradient centrifugation was used to isolate PBMCs, with at least 6.5 million per sample. Total RNA, at least 5 micrograms per sample, was extracted from PBMCs with Trizol reagent. For every donor, flow cytometry on a PBMC aliquot measured the percentage of naive CD45RAhigh/CD27high T cells. The method was 5' RACE. The run used an Illumina HiSeq 2500. A second PCR of about 6 to 12 cycles was run with a J-beta primer mix and a sample-barcoded 5' primer. Each TCR beta cDNA molecule received a unique molecular identifier from a template-switch 5' adaptor carrying 12 random nucleotides. Each sample yielded at least 2.5 million CDR3-containing paired-end reads. The Mint cDNA synthesis kit, primed by a TRBC-specific oligonucleotide, was used to synthesize first-strand cDNA from all RNA. All cDNA was treated with uracil-DNA glycosylase and then went through a first 18-cycle PCR with the universal primers M1SS and BC2_uni_R. From the authors' description of their analysis: For normalization, 1 million high-quality reads were randomly selected from each sample, with every read carrying a distinct molecular identifier. Instead of being binned into consensus sequences, reads that shared molecular identifiers were thrown out. MiTCR, run with a Q25 quality threshold and the strictest error-elimination algorithm, handled CDR3 identification, clonotype clustering and error correction. A nonparametric unseen species model using Euler transformation provided a lower-bound estimate of total TCR beta diversity. TCRdb reprocessed the public reads (quality trimming at Q25 with fastp, clone calling with MiXCR) and kept in-frame beta chains. One record per CDR3 amino acid sequence lists the most common genes and DNA. TCRdb, not the original authors, processed these V and J calls. The sample table records 600,000 to 900,000 distinct CDR3 sequences; around 25% of these occur just once. The ten largest clones add up to around 3% of the sample.

The same data also went into a second study, on T cells of mothers and their children. As described in the second report: Donors were nine systemically healthy Caucasian individuals: three mothers and their six children. cDNA synthesis used all of the extracted RNA, with approximately 1.4 ug of RNA in each 15 ul reaction. Sample barcodes and 2-4 random nucleotides were added via the M1S primer in the second PCR. Over 8.5 million TCR beta CDR3 reads came from each mother, compared with millions of reads from each child. TCR recombination output is similarly shaped by thymic selection in related and unrelated pairs, with a minor effect exerted by inherited differences. Normalized repertoire overlap was always found to be slightly, but never significantly, higher in related mother-child pairs than in unrelated mother-child pairs. No persistent microchimeric T cell clones were found, with a detection sensitivity of approximately 100 clones per million clonotypes. The study used deep NGS to compare TCR beta repertoires of mothers and children, seeking features distinguishing related mother-child pairs from unrelated individuals. The mean age was roughly 40 +/- 4 years for the mothers and about 10 +/- 4 years for the children. After adapters were ligated using NEBNext reagents, the libraries underwent 100+100 nt paired-end sequencing on an Illumina HiSeq 2000. To avoid cross-contamination, the mother libraries and the child libraries were prepared a month apart and sequenced in separate runs. For each donor, somewhere between about 450,000 and 2,200,000 distinct TCR beta clonotypes were identified. Naive TCR beta clonotypes were estimated from low-frequency clonotypes matched to each donor's FACS-determined naive share, without sorting.

The TCR comes from a boy younger than 18 in good health. The material sequenced was blood. The receptor chain draws on TRBV15 and TRBJ1-5; TRBD1 matches 9 bases in the middle. CDR3 region: CATTDDRGNQPQHF. The nucleotide sequence is given as TGTGCCACCACCGATGACAGGGGGAATCAGCCCCAGCATTTT.